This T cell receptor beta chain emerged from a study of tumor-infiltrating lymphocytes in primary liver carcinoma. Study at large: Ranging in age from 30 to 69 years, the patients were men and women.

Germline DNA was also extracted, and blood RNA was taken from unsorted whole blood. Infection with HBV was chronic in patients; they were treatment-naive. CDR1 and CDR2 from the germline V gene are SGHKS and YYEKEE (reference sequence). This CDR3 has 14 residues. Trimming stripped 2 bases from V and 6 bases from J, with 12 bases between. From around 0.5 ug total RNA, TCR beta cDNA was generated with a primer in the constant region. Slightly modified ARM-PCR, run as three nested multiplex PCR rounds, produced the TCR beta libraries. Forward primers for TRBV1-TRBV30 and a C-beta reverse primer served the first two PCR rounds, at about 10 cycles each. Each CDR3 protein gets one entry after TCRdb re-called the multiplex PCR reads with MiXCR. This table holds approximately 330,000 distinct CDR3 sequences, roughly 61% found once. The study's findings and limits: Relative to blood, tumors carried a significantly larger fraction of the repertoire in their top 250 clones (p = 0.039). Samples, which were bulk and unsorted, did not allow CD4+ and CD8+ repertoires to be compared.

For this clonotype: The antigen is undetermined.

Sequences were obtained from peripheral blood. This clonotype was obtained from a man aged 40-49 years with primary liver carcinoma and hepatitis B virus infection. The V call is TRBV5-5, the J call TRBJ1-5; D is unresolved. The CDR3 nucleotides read TGTGCCAGCAGCTTTTGGGCCCGGGGTCAGCCCCAGCATTTT. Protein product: CASSFWARGQPQHF.